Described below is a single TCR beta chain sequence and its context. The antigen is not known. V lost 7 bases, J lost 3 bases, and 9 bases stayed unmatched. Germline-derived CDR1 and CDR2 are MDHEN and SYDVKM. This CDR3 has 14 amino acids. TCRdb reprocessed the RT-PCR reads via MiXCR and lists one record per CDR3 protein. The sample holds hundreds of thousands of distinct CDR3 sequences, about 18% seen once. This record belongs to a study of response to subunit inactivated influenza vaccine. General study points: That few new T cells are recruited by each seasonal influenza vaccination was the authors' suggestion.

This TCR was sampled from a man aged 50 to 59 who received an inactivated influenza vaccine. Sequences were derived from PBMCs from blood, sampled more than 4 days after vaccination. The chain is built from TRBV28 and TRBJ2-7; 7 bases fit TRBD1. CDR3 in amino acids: CASNRQGLVYEQYF. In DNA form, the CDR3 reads TGTGCCAGCAACCGACAGGGTTTGGTCTACGAGCAGTACTTC.